One and the same sample provided the 30 T cell receptor beta chains below, sequenced in a study of T cell changes during pregnancy in multiple sclerosis. This table comes from immunoSEQ multiplex PCR, and its TCRdb copy is limited to in-frame clones, with some not included. The table has about 40,000 clones, around nine tenths seen once; the top ten hold approximately 7.8%. This specimen was CD8+ T cells from peripheral blood mononuclear cells, taken before pregnancy. The receptors originated from a female donor with multiple sclerosis, enrolled in a pregnancy study.

The V and J genes are TRBV5-1 and TRBJ1-4; 7 nucleotides line up with TRBD1. The germline CDR1 and CDR2 sequences are SGHRS and YFSETQ. The CDR3 is made up of 14 amino acids. The V gene end was trimmed by 4 bases and the J gene end by 4 bases; junction bases not matched to a gene: 4. The CDR3 DNA sequence: TGCGCCAGCAGCCAGGGACAGTTTAATGAAAAACTGTTTTTT. Protein: CASSQGQFNEKLFF.

The chain couples TRBV27 to TRBJ2-2; D is undetermined. CDR1 and CDR2 (germline): MNHEY, SMNVEV (reference sequence). V was shortened by 4 bases and J by 6 bases, with 6 bases between the two germline ends. The CDR3 spans 12 residues. CDR3 in DNA: TGTGCCAGCAGTTCGAGAGCCGGGGAGCTGTTTTTT. Protein: CASSSRAGELFF.

CDR3 coding DNA: TGTGCCAGCAGTACTACAGGCTCTGGAAACACCATATATTTT. This gives the protein CASSTTGSGNTIYF. The rearrangement uses TRBV6-6 and TRBJ1-3; maybe TRBD1 (5 bases). The germline V gene encodes CDR1 MNHNY and CDR2 SVGAGI (reference sequence). V dropped 5 bases and J dropped 0 bases, with 8 bases sitting between them. This CDR3 comprises 14 residues.

The chain has TRBV9 and TRBJ2-7, with unresolved D. The germline V gene encodes CDR1 SGDLS and CDR2 YYNGEE. V was pared by 0 bases and J by 3 bases, with 10 bases between. The CDR3 consists of 14 residues. The CDR3 here is CASSVGQVYYEQYF. The CDR3 nucleotides read TGTGCCAGCAGCGTAGGCCAGGTCTACTACGAGCAGTACTTC.

The chain has TRBV9 and TRBJ2-1, with 9 bases that match TRBD1. Germline CDR1 and CDR2: SGDLS and YYNGEE. This CDR3 spans 14 amino acids. The V segment lost 4 bases and the J segment 5 bases; nucleotides outside the gene matches: 4. The CDR3 is CASSFRDRDNEQFF. For the CDR3, the DNA is TGTGCCAGCAGCTTCCGGGACAGGGACAATGAGCAGTTCTTC.

This rearrangement joins TRBV6-1 to TRBJ2-2; maybe TRBD2 (5 bases). V shed 7 bases and J shed 5 bases, with 14 bases lying between them. This CDR3 region has 14 residues. Per the germline V gene, CDR1 is MNHNS and CDR2 is SASEGT. The CDR3 loop reads CASTESGETGELFF. Here the CDR3 DNA reads TGTGCCAGCACCGAATCCGGGGAAACCGGGGAGCTGTTTTTT.

This chain uses TRBV7-8 with TRBJ2-5; 11 nucleotides line up with TRBD2. The CDR3 contains 18 residues. The V and J ends lost 1 base and 3 bases, in that order; junction bases with no gene match: 10. Germline CDR1 SGHVS, CDR2 FQNEAQ. The DNA for the CDR3 is TGTGCCAGCAGCTTAGACCGACTAGCGGGGCTCCCTGAAGAGACCCAGTACTTC. Translated: CASSLDRLAGLPEETQYF.

This clone was seen only a few times. The J gene is TRBJ1-2, the V gene TRBV28, with 8 bases identical to TRBD1. With 5 bases clipped from V and 4 bases from J, the junction kept 9 bases outside the gene matches. The CDR3 contains 15 residues. Germline CDR1 and CDR2: MDHEN and SYDVKM. CDR3 DNA sequence: TGTGCCAGCAGTATTCCGACAGGGGAGGTCTATGGCTACACCTTC. This sequence encodes CASSIPTGEVYGYTF.

The chain couples TRBV6-5 to TRBJ1-1; the match to TRBD1 covers 8 bases. Trimming took 6 bases from V and 4 from J; bases not matched to a gene: 4. Germline CDR1 and CDR2: MNHEY and SVGAGI. The CDR3 length is 13 residues. This chain's CDR3 is CASRGQGGTEAFF. In nucleotides, the CDR3 is TGTGCCAGCAGAGGACAGGGTGGCACTGAAGCTTTCTTT.

This rearrangement joins TRBV5-4 to TRBJ1-2; TRBD1 is a possible D gene (6 bases). The CDR3 is 15 residues long. Trimming removed 0 bases from V and 4 bases from J, with 13 bases in between. Germline values: CDR1 SGHNT, CDR2 YYREEE (reference sequence). CDR3 in amino acids: CASSLARVGAYGYTF. As DNA, the CDR3 is TGTGCCAGCAGCTTGGCTCGGGTGGGGGCCTATGGCTACACCTTC.

The rearrangement joins TRBV10-3 to TRBJ2-2; possible D gene TRBD2, 6 bases. Trimming took off 3 bases at V and 6 bases at J, with 11 bases between the two ends. Germline V gene sequence: CDR1 ENHRY, CDR2 SYGVKD. CDR3 length: 14 residues. The DNA for the CDR3 is TGTGCCATCAGTGACTCGGGGGTGGCCGGGGAGCTGTTTTTT. Protein product: CAISDSGVAGELFF.

This chain connects TRBV11-2 to TRBJ2-3; possibly TRBD2 for D (5 bases). This CDR3 region has 15 residues. Looked up from germline, CDR1 is SGHAT and CDR2 is FQNNGV. Trimming cost V 2 bases and J 4 bases, with 13 bases left between them. CDR3 loop: CASSLLGGFPDTQYF. The CDR3 nucleotides read TGTGCCAGCAGCTTATTGGGCGGGTTTCCAGATACGCAGTATTTT.

This clone was detected only once. The V gene is TRBV2, the J gene TRBJ2-3, with 7 nucleotides matching TRBD2. V was pared by 3 bases and J by 2 bases, with 8 bases of the junction left unmatched. This CDR3 region has 16 residues. The germline V gene has CDR1 SNHLY and CDR2 FYNNEI. Here the CDR3 reads CASSEGASGHTDTQYF. DNA of the CDR3: TGTGCCAGCAGTGAGGGTGCTAGCGGACACACAGATACGCAGTATTTT.

The chain couples TRBV6-5 to TRBJ1-5, with a tentative D call TRBD1 (5 bases). Trimming cost V 1 base and J 1 base, with 8 bases left between them. Germline assignment: CDR1 MNHEY and CDR2 SVGAGI. The CDR3 loop spans 15 amino acids. The CDR3 DNA reads TGTGCCAGCAGTTACTACGGGGGGAGCAATCAGCCCCAGCATTTT. Translated: CASSYYGGSNQPQHF.

The J gene is TRBJ1-2, the V gene TRBV7-2; 7 nucleotides agree with TRBD1. The V gene end was trimmed by 2 bases and the J gene end by 4 bases; junction bases not matched to a gene: 7. Germline V gene data show CDR1 as SGHTA and CDR2 as FQGNSA. CDR3 size: 15 residues. CDR3 sequence reads: CASSLSGTAGYGYTF. The CDR3 DNA sequence: TGTGCCAGCAGCTTATCCGGGACAGCAGGCTATGGCTACACCTTC.

This chain joins TRBV7-9 and TRBJ2-7; D call uncertain. V lost 4 bases to trimming and J lost 3 bases, with 19 bases between them. The CDR3 spans 16 residues. CDR1 SEHNR and CDR2 FQNEAQ come from the germline V gene (reference sequence). CDR3 loop: CASSSPASSSIYEQYF. The CDR3 DNA reads as TGTGCCAGCAGCTCTCCGGCATCTAGTTCGATCTACGAGCAGTACTTC.

The V and J genes are TRBV6-1 and TRBJ2-2; D might be TRBD1 (6 bases). The CDR3 consists of 15 residues. Between the trimmed V and J ends, which lost 7 bases and 2 bases, there was a span of 14 bases. The germline CDR1 and CDR2 sequences are MNHNS and SASEGT. CDR3 amino acids: CASTPGQLNTGELFF. The DNA for the CDR3 is TGTGCCAGCACCCCGGGACAACTCAACACCGGGGAGCTGTTTTTT.

The table lists this clone with a count of one. V gene TRBV7-9 combines with J gene TRBJ1-6; TRBD1 matches 9 bases. Trimming took 7 bases from V and 9 from J; bases not matched to a gene: 10. Germline V CDR1 and CDR2: SEHNR, FQNEAQ (reference sequence). The CDR3 contains 15 residues. The CDR3 DNA is TGTGCCAGCAAGGAGAGGGGACAGGGACCTTCACCCCTCCACTTT. It specifies CASKERGQGPSPLHF.

The chain combines TRBV28 with TRBJ2-5; possibly TRBD2 for D (6 bases). The CDR3 totals 14 residues. Trimming left V 6 bases short and J 5 bases short, with 16 bases between. Germline V lookup: CDR1 MDHEN, CDR2 SYDVKM. The CDR3 DNA reads as TGTGCCAGCAGCAAAGACGGGGGTCGGGAGACCCAGTACTTC. Translation: CASSKDGGRETQYF.

The chain employs TRBV7-3 and TRBJ2-3; 9 bases map to TRBD2. V was clipped by 4 bases and J by 3 bases; unmatched bases: 17. Germline V gene lookup returns CDR1 SGHTA and CDR2 FQGTGA. The CDR3 runs to 19 residues. The CDR3 reads CASSSISRGWREGTDTQYF. CDR3 DNA: TGTGCCAGCAGCTCCATTTCACGAGGATGGCGGGAGGGGACAGATACGCAGTATTTT.

The gene calls are TRBV4-2 and TRBJ2-1; TRBD2 matches 9 bases. The CDR3 covers 17 residues. With 2 bases clipped from V and 0 bases from J, the junction kept 5 bases outside the gene matches. Germline CDR1 reads LGHNA; CDR2 reads YNFKEQ. DNA of the CDR3: TGTGCCAGCAGCCAACGGCGGGAGGGGTTCTCCTACAATGAGCAGTTCTTC. It encodes CASSQRREGFSYNEQFF.

The chain employs TRBV7-9 and TRBJ2-7, with 10 bases that match TRBD2. V lost 7 bases and J lost 5; bases outside the gene matches: 2. CDR3 size: 12 residues. Germline V gene sequence: CDR1 SEHNR, CDR2 FQNEAQ (reference sequence). Here the CDR3 reads CASNLAGDEQYF. The CDR3, as DNA: TGTGCCAGCAACCTAGCGGGAGACGAGCAGTACTTC.

The genes are TRBV7-2 and TRBJ2-7; maybe TRBD2 (5 bases). CDR1 is SGHTA, CDR2 FQGNSA, per germline. V lost 2 bases to trimming and J lost 4 bases, with 9 bases between them. CDR3 length: 13 amino acids. The CDR3 here is CASSLNGGYEQYF. CDR3 DNA sequence: TGTGCCAGCAGCTTAAATGGAGGATACGAGCAGTACTTC.

The genes are TRBV14 and TRBJ2-1; possibly TRBD2 for D (5 bases). The CDR3 runs 17 residues. V was cut by 1 base and J by 0 bases, with 13 bases left in between. Germline values: CDR1 SGHDN, CDR2 FVKESK. The CDR3 spells CASSQGPAGSSYNEQFF. The CDR3 DNA sequence: TGTGCCAGCAGCCAAGGTCCTGCGGGCTCCTCCTACAATGAGCAGTTCTTC.

This clone was observed a single time. The J gene is TRBJ2-2, the V gene TRBV30, with 8 bases lining up with TRBD1. Per germline, CDR1 GTSNPN and CDR2 SVGIG (reference sequence). The CDR3 sequence is 13 residues long. The J segment lost 5 bases and the V segment lost 1 base, leaving 0 bases of the junction unmatched. DNA for the CDR3: TGTGCCTGGAGTGGACAGGGGACCGGGGAGCTGTTTTTT. Translated, it gives CAWSGQGTGELFF.

V gene TRBV11-2 combines with J gene TRBJ2-6, with D possibly matching TRBD1 (6 bases). The V gene lost 1 base and the J gene lost 2 bases, with 9 bases spanning the gap. CDR1 and CDR2 (germline): SGHAT, FQNNGV. This CDR3 contains 16 residues. In DNA, the CDR3 is TGTGCCAGCAGCTTAGCCCCAGGGGCTGGGGCCAACGTCCTGACTTTC. This sequence encodes CASSLAPGAGANVLTF.

The gene calls are TRBV6-5 and TRBJ2-1; 7 positions match TRBD2. The CDR3 is made up of 15 amino acids. The ends lost 7 bases at V and 1 base at J; junction bases unmatched: 7. Germline V gives CDR1 MNHEY, CDR2 SVGAGI. The chain's CDR3 is CASTPEGGSYNEQFF. CDR3 nucleotides: TGTGCCAGCACTCCCGAGGGAGGGTCCTACAATGAGCAGTTCTTC.

This chain joins TRBV4-3 and TRBJ2-1, with 7 bases aligning to TRBD2. V trimming: 1 base; J trimming: 3 bases; junction bases outside the gene matches: 3. The germline CDR1 and CDR2 sequences are LGHNA and YSLEER. This CDR3 comprises 15 residues. The CDR3, as DNA: TGCGCCAGCAGCCAAGGACCTAGCGGCTACAATGAGCAGTTCTTC. It encodes CASSQGPSGYNEQFF.

The chain joins TRBV7-9 to TRBJ2-7, with D perhaps TRBD2 (6 bases). CDR3 length equals 13 residues. The ends were cut back, 2 bases at V and 5 bases at J, with 10 bases in the middle. Germline assignment: CDR1 SEHNR and CDR2 FQNEAQ (reference sequence). The CDR3 nucleotides read TGTGCCAGCAGCTTACTCGGGGGACACGAGCAGTACTTC. The encoded protein is CASSLLGGHEQYF. Filled out from reference TRBV7-9 and TRBJ2-7, the complete variable domain reads DTGVSQNPRHKITKRGQNVTFRCDPISEHNRLYWYRQTLGQGPEFLTYFQNEAQLEKSRLLSDRFSAERPKGSFSTLEIQRTEQGDSAMYLCASSLLGGHEQYFGPGTRLTVT.

The V call is TRBV6-6, the J call TRBJ2-7, with D perhaps matching TRBD1 (8 bases). Germline V CDR1 and CDR2: MNHNY, SVGAGI (reference sequence). V was shortened by 2 bases and J by 6 bases, with 14 bases between the two germline ends. This CDR3 has 14 residues. CDR3: CASSYANRGGEQYF. The CDR3 region has the DNA TGTGCCAGCAGTTACGCCAACAGGGGGGGCGAGCAGTACTTC.